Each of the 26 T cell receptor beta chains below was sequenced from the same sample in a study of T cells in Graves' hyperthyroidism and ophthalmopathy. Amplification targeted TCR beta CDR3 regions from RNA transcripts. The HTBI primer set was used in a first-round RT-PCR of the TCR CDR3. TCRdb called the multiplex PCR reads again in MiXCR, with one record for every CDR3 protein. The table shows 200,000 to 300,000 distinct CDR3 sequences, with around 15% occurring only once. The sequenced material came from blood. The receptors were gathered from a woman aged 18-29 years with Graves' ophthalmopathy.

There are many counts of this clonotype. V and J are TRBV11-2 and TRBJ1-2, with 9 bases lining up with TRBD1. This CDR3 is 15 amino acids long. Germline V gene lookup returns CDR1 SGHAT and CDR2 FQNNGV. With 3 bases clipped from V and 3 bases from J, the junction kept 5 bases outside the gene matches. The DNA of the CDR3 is TGTGCCAGCAGCTTGGGGACAGGGTGGGACTATGGCTACACCTTC. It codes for CASSLGTGWDYGYTF.

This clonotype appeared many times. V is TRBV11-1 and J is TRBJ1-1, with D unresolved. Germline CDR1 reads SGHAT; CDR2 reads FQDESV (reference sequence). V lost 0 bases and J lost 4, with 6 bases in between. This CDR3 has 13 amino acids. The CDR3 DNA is TGTGCCAGCAGCTTAGCAGACCCCACTGAAGCTTTCTTT. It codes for CASSLADPTEAFF.

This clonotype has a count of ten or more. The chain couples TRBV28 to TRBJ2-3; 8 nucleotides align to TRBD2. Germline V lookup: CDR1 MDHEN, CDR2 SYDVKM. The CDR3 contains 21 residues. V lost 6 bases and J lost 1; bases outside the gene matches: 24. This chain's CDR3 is CASSTSLSWGAGVPRTDTQYF. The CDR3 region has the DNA TGTGCCAGCAGCACGAGCCTTAGTTGGGGAGCGGGGGTCCCGCGCACAGATACGCAGTATTTT. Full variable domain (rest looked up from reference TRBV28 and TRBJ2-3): DVKVTQSSRYLVKRTGEKVFLECVQDMDHENMFWYRQDPGLGLRLIYFSYDVKMKEKGDIPEGYSVSREKKERFSLILESASTNQTSMYLCASSTSLSWGAGVPRTDTQYFGPGTRLTVL.

The CDR3 DNA reads TGTGCCAGCAGCATAACCGCAGGGTTGGGCACTGAAGCTTTCTTT. This sequence encodes CASSITAGLGTEAFF. The chain employs TRBV11-2 and TRBJ1-1, with a tentative D call TRBD1 (5 bases). This CDR3 is 15 amino acids long. Germline V gene sequence: CDR1 SGHAT, CDR2 FQNNGV. Trimming pared 5 bases from V and 4 bases from J, leaving 17 bases between.

The CDR3 reads CSAPTSGSIYNEQFF. CDR3 bases: TGCAGTGCCCCAACTAGCGGGAGTATCTACAATGAGCAGTTCTTC. The chain couples TRBV20-1 to TRBJ2-1; 11 positions match TRBD2. CDR1 is DFQATT, CDR2 SNEGSKA, per germline (reference sequence). Trimming at V came to 6 bases and at J to 3 bases, leaving 7 bases not matched to a gene. The CDR3 consists of 15 residues.

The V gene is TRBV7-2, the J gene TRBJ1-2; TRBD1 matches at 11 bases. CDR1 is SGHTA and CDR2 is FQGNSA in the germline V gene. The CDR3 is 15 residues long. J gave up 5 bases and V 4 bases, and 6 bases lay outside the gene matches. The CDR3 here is CASSSLGQGAYGYTF. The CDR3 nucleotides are TGTGCCAGCAGCTCGCTCGGACAGGGGGCTTATGGCTACACCTTC.

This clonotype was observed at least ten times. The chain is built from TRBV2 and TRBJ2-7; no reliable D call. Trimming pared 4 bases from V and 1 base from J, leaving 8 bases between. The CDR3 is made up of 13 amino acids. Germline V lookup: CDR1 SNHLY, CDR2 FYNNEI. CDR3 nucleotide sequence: TGTGCCAGCAGTGTGGACCGATCCTACGAGCAGTACTTC. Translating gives CASSVDRSYEQYF.

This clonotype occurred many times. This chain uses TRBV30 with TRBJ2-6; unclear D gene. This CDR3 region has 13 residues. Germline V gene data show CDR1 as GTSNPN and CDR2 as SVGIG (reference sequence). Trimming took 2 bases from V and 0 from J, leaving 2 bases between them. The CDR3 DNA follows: TGTGCCTGGAGTAACTCTGGGGCCAACGTCCTGACTTTC. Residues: CAWSNSGANVLTF.

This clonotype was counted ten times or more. DNA of the CDR3: TGTGCCAGCAGTGTTTTGGGCGCAGATACGCAGTATTTT. Its translation is CASSVLGADTQYF. The chain joins TRBV6-1 to TRBJ2-3, with unresolved D. The CDR3 runs 13 residues. V lost 4 bases and J 4 bases, leaving 9 bases between the germline ends. Germline values: CDR1 MNHNS, CDR2 SASEGT.

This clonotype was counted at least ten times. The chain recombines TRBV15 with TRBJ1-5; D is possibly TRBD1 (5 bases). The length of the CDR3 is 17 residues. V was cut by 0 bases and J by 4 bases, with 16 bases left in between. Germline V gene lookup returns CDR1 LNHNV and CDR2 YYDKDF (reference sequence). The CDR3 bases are TGTGCCACCAGCAGAGAGGGTGGTGGGGGGAGTAATCAGCCCCAGCATTTT. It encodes CATSREGGGGSNQPQHF.

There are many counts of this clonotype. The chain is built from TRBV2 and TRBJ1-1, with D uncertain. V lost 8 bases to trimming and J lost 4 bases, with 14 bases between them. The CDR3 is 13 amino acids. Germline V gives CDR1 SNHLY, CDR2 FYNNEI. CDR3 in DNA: TGTGCCAGCCCCATCTCAAAGCTCACTGAAGCTTTCTTT. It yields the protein CASPISKLTEAFF.

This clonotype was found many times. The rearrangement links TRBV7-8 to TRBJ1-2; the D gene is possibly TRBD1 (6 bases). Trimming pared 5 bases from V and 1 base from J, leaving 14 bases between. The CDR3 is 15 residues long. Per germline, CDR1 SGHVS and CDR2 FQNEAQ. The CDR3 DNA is TGTGCCAGCAGCCTAAGGGGGGGTTTTAACTATGGCTACACCTTC. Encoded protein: CASSLRGGFNYGYTF. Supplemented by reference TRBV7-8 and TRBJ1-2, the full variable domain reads GAGVSQSPRYKVAKRGQDVALRCDPISGHVSLFWYQQALGQGPEFLTYFQNEAQLDKSGLPSDRFFAERPEGSVSTLKIQRTQQEDSAVYLCASSLRGGFNYGYTFGSGTRLTVV.

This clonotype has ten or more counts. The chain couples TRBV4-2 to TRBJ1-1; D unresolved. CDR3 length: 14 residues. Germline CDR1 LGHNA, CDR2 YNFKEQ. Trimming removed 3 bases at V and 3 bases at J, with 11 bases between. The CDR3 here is CASSQRPLDTEAFF. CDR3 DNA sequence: TGTGCCAGCAGCCAGAGACCCCTGGACACTGAAGCTTTCTTT.

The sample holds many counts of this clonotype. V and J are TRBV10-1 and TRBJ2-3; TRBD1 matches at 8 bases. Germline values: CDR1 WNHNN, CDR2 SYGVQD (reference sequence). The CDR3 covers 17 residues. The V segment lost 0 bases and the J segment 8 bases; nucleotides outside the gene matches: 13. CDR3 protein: CASSESVGRGPQSTQYF. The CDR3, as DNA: TGCGCCAGCAGTGAGTCAGTAGGCAGGGGGCCTCAAAGTACGCAGTATTTT.

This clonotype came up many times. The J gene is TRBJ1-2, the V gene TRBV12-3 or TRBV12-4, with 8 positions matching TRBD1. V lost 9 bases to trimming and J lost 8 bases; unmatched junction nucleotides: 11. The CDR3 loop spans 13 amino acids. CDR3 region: CASQKQGARGYTF. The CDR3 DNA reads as TGTGCCAGTCAGAAGCAGGGGGCGCGCGGCTACACCTTC.

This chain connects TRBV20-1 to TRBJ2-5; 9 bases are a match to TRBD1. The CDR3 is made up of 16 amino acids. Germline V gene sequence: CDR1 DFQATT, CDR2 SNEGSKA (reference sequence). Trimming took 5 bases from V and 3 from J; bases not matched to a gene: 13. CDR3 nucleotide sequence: TGCAGTGCTTATGACAGGGGGTTGCTCAGGAAAGAGACCCAGTACTTC. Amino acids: CSAYDRGLLRKETQYF.

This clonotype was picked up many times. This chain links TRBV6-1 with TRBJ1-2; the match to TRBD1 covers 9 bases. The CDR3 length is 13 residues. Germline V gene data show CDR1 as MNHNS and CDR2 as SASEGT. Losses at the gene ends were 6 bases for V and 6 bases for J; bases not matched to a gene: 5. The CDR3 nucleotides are TGTGCCAGCAGGAGGGGACAGGGCCATGGCTACACCTTC. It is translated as CASRRGQGHGYTF.

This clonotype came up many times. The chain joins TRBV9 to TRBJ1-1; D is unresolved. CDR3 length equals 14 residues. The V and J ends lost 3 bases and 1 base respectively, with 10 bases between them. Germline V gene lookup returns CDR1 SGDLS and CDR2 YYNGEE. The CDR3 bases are TGTGCCAGCAGCGCAGACGTAGGGAACACTGAAGCTTTCTTT. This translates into CASSADVGNTEAFF.

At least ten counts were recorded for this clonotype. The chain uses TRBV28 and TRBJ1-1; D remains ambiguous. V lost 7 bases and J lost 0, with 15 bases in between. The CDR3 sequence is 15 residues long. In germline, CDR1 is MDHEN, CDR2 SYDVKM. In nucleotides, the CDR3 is TGTGCCAGCACCTCGGGGAGTATAATGAACACTGAAGCTTTCTTT. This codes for CASTSGSIMNTEAFF.

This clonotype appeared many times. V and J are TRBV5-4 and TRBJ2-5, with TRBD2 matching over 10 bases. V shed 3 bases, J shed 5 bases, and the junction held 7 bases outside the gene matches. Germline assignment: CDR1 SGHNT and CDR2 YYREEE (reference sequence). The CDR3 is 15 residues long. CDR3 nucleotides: TGTGCCAGCAGCTCGAGGCTAGCGGGGGTTGAGACCCAGTACTTC. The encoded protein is CASSSRLAGVETQYF.

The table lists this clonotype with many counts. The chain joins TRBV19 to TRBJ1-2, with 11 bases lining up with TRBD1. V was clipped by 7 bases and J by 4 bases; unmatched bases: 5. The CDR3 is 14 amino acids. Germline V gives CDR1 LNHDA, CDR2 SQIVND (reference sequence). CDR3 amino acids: CASTPGQGVYGYTF. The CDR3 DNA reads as TGTGCCAGTACTCCGGGACAGGGGGTCTATGGCTACACCTTC.

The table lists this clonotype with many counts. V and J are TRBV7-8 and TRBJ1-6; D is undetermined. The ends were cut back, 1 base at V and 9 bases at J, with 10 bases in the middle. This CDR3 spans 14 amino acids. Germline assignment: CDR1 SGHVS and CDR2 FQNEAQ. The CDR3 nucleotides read TGTGCCAGCAGCTTAGGGGTAAAGGGTTCACCCCTCCACTTT. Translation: CASSLGVKGSPLHF.

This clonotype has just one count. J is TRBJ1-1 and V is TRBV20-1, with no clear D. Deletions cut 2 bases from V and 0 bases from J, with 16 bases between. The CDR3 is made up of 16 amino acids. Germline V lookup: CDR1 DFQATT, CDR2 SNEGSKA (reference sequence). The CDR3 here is CSARSTSTVMNTEAFF. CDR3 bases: TGCAGTGCTAGATCCACGTCGACGGTGATGAACACTGAAGCTTTCTTT.

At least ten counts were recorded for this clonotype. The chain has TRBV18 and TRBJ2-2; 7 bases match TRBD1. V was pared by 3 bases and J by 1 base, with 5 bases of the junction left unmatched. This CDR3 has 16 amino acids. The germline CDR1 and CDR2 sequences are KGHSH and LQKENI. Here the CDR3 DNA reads TGTGCCAGCTCACCTTTCAGACAGGGGAACACCGGGGAGCTGTTTTTT. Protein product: CASSPFRQGNTGELFF. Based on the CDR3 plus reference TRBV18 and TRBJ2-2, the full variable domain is NAGVMQNPRHLVRRRGQEARLRCSPMKGHSHVYWYRQLPEEGLKFMVYLQKENIIDESGMPKERFSAEFPKEGPSILRIQQVVRGDSAAYFCASSPFRQGNTGELFFGEGSRLTVL.

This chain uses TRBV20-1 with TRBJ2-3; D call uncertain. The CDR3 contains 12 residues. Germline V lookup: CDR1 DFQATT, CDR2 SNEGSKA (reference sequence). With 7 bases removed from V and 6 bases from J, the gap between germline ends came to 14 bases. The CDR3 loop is CSVVDPGDTQYF. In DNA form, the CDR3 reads TGCAGTGTCGTGGACCCCGGGGATACGCAGTATTTT.

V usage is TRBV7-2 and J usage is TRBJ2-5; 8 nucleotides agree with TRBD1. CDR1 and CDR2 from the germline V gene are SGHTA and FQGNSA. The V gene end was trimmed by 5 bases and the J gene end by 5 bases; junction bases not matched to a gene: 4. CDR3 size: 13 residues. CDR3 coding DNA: TGTGCCAGCAGCCCCGGGGACAGGGAGACCCAGTACTTC. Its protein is CASSPGDRETQYF.